Following are 21 T cell receptor beta chains from one sample sequenced in a study of blood T cell repertoires in COVID-19. TCRdb's copy holds only in-frame clones and misses some; the assay was immunoSEQ multiplex PCR. This sample carries 350,000 to 550,000 clones, 85% to 90% of them seen once, and the ten largest clones take 1% to 1.3%. Sequenced sample: PBMCs or T cells enriched from blood (not recorded which). These receptors were taken from a man aged 25 to 40 who had recovered from COVID-19.

J is TRBJ2-1 and V is TRBV28; no clear D gene. Germline V CDR1 and CDR2: MDHEN, SYDVKM. Trimming cost V 3 bases and J 1 base, with 10 bases left between them. The length of the CDR3 is 15 residues. This chain's CDR3 is CASSFSVGSYNEQFF. CDR3 in DNA: TGTGCCAGCAGTTTTTCTGTCGGGTCCTACAATGAGCAGTTCTTC.

Only one count was recorded for this clone. The chain has TRBV15 and TRBJ1-5; D is possibly TRBD1 (5 bases). Trimming removed 0 bases from V and 6 bases from J, with 9 bases in between. The CDR3 totals 14 residues. The germline CDR1 and CDR2 sequences are LNHNV and YYDKDF (reference sequence). This chain's CDR3 is CATSRDKGIQPQHF. CDR3 sequence (DNA): TGTGCCACCAGCAGAGATAAGGGGATTCAGCCCCAGCATTTT.

This clone has only one observation. The chain employs TRBV24-1 and TRBJ1-1; D remains unclear. The V gene lost 4 bases and the J gene lost 5 bases, with 7 bases spanning the gap. This CDR3 is built from 12 residues. In germline, CDR1 is KGHDR, CDR2 SFDVKD. CDR3 sequence reads: CATSDPSTEAFF. CDR3 bases: TGTGCCACCAGTGACCCGTCGACTGAAGCTTTCTTT.

V and J are TRBV7-6 and TRBJ2-7; possible D gene TRBD1, 6 bases. This CDR3 has 15 amino acids. Germline V gives CDR1 SGHVS, CDR2 FNYEAQ. V was pared by 1 base and J by 2 bases, with 12 bases between. CDR3 DNA sequence: TGTGCCAGCAGCTTAGGGGCAGGGGTAGCCTACGAGCAGTACTTC. It translates to CASSLGAGVAYEQYF.

V and J are TRBV7-8 and TRBJ2-1, with TRBD2 identical over 9 bases. The J segment lost 5 bases and the V segment lost 1 base, leaving 3 bases of the junction unmatched. The germline CDR1 and CDR2 sequences are SGHVS and FQNEAQ. This CDR3 region has 15 residues. CDR3 DNA: TGTGCCAGCAGCTTAGGGGGACTAGCCCACAATGAGCAGTTCTTC. Residues: CASSLGGLAHNEQFF. Variable domain in full (rest from reference TRBV7-8 and TRBJ2-1): GAGVSQSPRYKVAKRGQDVALRCDPISGHVSLFWYQQALGQGPEFLTYFQNEAQLDKSGLPSDRFFAERPEGSVSTLKIQRTQQEDSAVYLCASSLGGLAHNEQFFGPGTRLTVL.

This chain joins TRBV19 and TRBJ2-4; TRBD2 agrees at 11 bases. Germline values: CDR1 LNHDA, CDR2 SQIVND (reference sequence). V was clipped by 6 bases and J by 3 bases; unmatched bases: 7. CDR3 size: 16 residues. The CDR3 region has the DNA TGTGCCAGTAGACATAGCGGGAGGGTTGTCAAAAACATTCAGTACTTC. It translates to CASRHSGRVVKNIQYF.

V usage is TRBV11-3 and J usage is TRBJ2-5; D is undetermined. This CDR3 spans 14 amino acids. Trimming cost V 2 bases and J 4 bases, with 11 bases left between them. Looked up from germline, CDR1 is SGHNT and CDR2 is YENEEA. The CDR3: CASSLFSPRETQYF. The CDR3 DNA sequence: TGTGCCAGCAGCTTATTCTCGCCGCGAGAGACCCAGTACTTC.

The J gene is TRBJ1-4, the V gene TRBV3-1 (or the pseudogene TRBV3-2), with 7 bases fitting TRBD1. With 5 bases clipped from V and 2 bases from J, the junction kept 14 bases outside the gene matches. Germline CDR1 reads LGHDT; CDR2 reads YNNKEL (reference sequence). This CDR3 is 18 amino acids long. CDR3 sequence reads: CASSGQPGRGRTNEKLFF. CDR3 nucleotides: TGTGCCAGCAGCGGACAACCCGGGAGGGGGCGGACTAATGAAAAACTGTTTTTT.

The genes are TRBV11-2 and TRBJ2-2; maybe TRBD2 (6 bases). The CDR3 spans 16 residues. The V end lost 5 bases, the J end lost 4 bases, and 17 bases lay between the germline ends. CDR1 and CDR2 (germline): SGHAT, FQNNGV. The CDR3 protein is CASSPRAGPLTGELFF. The CDR3 DNA is TGTGCCAGCAGCCCTCGTGCGGGGCCGCTCACCGGGGAGCTGTTTTTT.

The chain couples TRBV27 to TRBJ2-2; D may be TRBD1 (5 bases). V was pared by 6 bases and J by 5 bases, with 10 bases between. There are 13 residues in the CDR3. From germline, CDR1 is MNHEY and CDR2 SMNVEV (reference sequence). The CDR3 is CASRRGFTGELFF. The CDR3 DNA follows: TGTGCCAGCAGAAGGGGATTTACCGGGGAGCTGTTTTTT.

The V and J genes are TRBV11-2 and TRBJ2-1; 7 bases line up with TRBD2. V was clipped by 0 bases and J by 9 bases; unmatched bases: 14. Germline V CDR1 and CDR2: SGHAT, FQNNGV. The CDR3 runs 17 residues. CDR3 in amino acids: CASSLDPRGSIPREQFF. CDR3 DNA: TGTGCCAGCAGCTTAGATCCTCGCGGGAGTATCCCTCGTGAGCAGTTCTTC.

Written as DNA, the CDR3 is TGTGCCAGCAGGGAGAACCCGTGGGATACGCAGTATTTT. Its translation is CASRENPWDTQYF. The chain is built from TRBV2 and TRBJ2-3; D not resolved. The length of the CDR3 is 13 residues. Trimming took 6 bases from V and 6 from J, leaving 13 bases between them. From germline, CDR1 is SNHLY and CDR2 FYNNEI.

This clone was found once. CDR3: CASAGTSGRASDTQYF. The CDR3 DNA sequence: TGTGCCAGCGCCGGGACTAGCGGGAGGGCATCGGATACGCAGTATTTT. V gene TRBV3-1 (or the pseudogene TRBV3-2) combines with J gene TRBJ2-3; 16 bases line up with TRBD2. CDR1 is LGHDT and CDR2 is YNNKEL in the germline V gene (reference sequence). V was pared by 8 bases and J by 6 bases, with 8 bases of the junction left unmatched. The CDR3 spans 16 residues.

The chain has TRBV15 and TRBJ2-5; D remains unclear. Germline loops: CDR1 LNHNV, CDR2 YYDKDF (reference sequence). The CDR3 covers 14 residues. The V end was cut by 0 bases, the J end by 3 bases, with 8 bases between. Here the CDR3 reads CATSREVLEETQYF. CDR3 in DNA: TGTGCCACCAGCAGAGAAGTGCTAGAAGAGACCCAGTACTTC.

In regard to this clone: Distinct nucleotide sequences in the sample also encode this CDR3. The V and J genes are TRBV7-9 and TRBJ1-5; no reliable D call. Germline loops: CDR1 SEHNR, CDR2 FQNEAQ (reference sequence). The CDR3 has 12 residues. With 5 bases removed from V and 3 bases from J, the gap between germline ends came to 5 bases. CDR3 residues: CASSLYNQPQHF. CDR3 nucleotide sequence: TGTGCCAGCAGCCTATACAATCAGCCCCAGCATTTT.

V gene TRBV19 combines with J gene TRBJ1-2, with a possible D match to TRBD1 (6 bases). Germline V lookup: CDR1 LNHDA, CDR2 SQIVND (reference sequence). The ends were cut back, 1 base at V and 8 bases at J, with 17 bases in the middle. This CDR3 has 15 residues. The CDR3, as DNA: TGTGCCAGTAGTATAGCCTGGGGGGGGCAAGGAGGCTACACCTTC. It yields the protein CASSIAWGGQGGYTF.

The chain combines TRBV5-4 with TRBJ2-6; tentatively, D is TRBD1 (6 bases). Per the germline V gene, CDR1 is SGHNT and CDR2 is YYREEE (reference sequence). CDR3 length: 18 amino acids. V was shortened by 7 bases and J by 0 bases, with 20 bases between the two germline ends. CDR3 DNA: TGTGCCAGCCTAGACAGGTTTTCGGGGTACTCTGGGGCCAACGTCCTGACTTTC. Amino acids: CASLDRFSGYSGANVLTF.

This chain joins TRBV7-2 and TRBJ1-2, with D unresolved. V lost 3 bases, J lost 5 bases, and 10 bases lay in between. The length of the CDR3 is 13 residues. Germline lookup yields CDR1 SGHTA and CDR2 FQGNSA. Here the CDR3 reads CASSFLRGYGYTF. The CDR3 DNA is TGTGCCAGCAGCTTCCTACGGGGATATGGCTACACCTTC.

The V call is TRBV12-3 or TRBV12-4, the J call TRBJ1-2; D might be TRBD1 (5 bases). V was shortened by 5 bases and J by 3 bases, with 7 bases between the two germline ends. The CDR3 spans 12 residues. CDR3 DNA: TGTGCCAGCAGTCAGACAGACTATGGCTACACCTTC. Amino acids: CASSQTDYGYTF.

The chain employs TRBV28 and TRBJ1-2; 10 nucleotides match TRBD1. Germline values: CDR1 MDHEN, CDR2 SYDVKM. The CDR3 covers 17 residues. V was clipped by 0 bases and J by 1 base; unmatched bases: 5. The CDR3 nucleotides read TGTGCCAGCAGTTTATGGATAGGGACAGGGGTTAACTATGGCTACACCTTC. As protein: CASSLWIGTGVNYGYTF.

The CDR3 here is CATSDRTVYGYTF. DNA for the CDR3: TGTGCCACCAGTGACCGCACAGTTTATGGCTACACCTTC. The chain employs TRBV24-1 and TRBJ1-2; D gene ambiguous. The CDR3 consists of 13 residues. Trimming stripped 4 bases from V and 5 bases from J, with 10 bases between. Germline values: CDR1 KGHDR, CDR2 SFDVKD.